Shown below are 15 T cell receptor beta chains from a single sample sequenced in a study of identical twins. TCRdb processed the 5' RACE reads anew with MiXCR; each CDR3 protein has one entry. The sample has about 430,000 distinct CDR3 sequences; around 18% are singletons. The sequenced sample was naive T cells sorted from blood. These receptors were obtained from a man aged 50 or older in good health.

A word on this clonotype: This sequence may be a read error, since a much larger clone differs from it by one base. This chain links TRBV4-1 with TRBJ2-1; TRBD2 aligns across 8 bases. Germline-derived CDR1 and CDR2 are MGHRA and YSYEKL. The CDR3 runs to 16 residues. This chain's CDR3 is CASSQGLALPYNELFF. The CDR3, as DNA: TGCGCCAGCAGCCAAGGACTAGCGTTACCCTACAATGAGCTGTTCTTC.

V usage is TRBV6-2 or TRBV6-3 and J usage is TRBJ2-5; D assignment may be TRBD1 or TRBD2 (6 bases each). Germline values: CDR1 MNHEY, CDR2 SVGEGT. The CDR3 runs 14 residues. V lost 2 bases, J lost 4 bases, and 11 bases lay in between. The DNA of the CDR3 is TGTGCCAGCAGTTACGGGGGGCTCGCAGAGACCCAGTACTTC. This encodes CASSYGGLAETQYF.

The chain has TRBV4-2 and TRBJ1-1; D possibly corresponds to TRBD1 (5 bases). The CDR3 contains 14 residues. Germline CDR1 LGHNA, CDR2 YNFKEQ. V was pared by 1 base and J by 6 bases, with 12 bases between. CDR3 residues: CASSQAAGPAEAFF. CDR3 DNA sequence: TGTGCCAGCAGCCAAGCCGCGGGACCGGCTGAAGCTTTCTTT.

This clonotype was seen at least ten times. The CDR3 DNA reads as TGTGCCAGCAGCTTGGGGCGACGGGGCGAAAAACTGTTTTTT. This translates into CASSLGRRGEKLFF. V and J are TRBV5-5 and TRBJ1-4; possibly TRBD1 for D (5 bases). CDR1 and CDR2 from the germline V gene are SGHKS and YYEKEE (reference sequence). This CDR3 is 14 amino acids long. V was shortened by 0 bases and J by 8 bases, with 11 bases between the two germline ends.

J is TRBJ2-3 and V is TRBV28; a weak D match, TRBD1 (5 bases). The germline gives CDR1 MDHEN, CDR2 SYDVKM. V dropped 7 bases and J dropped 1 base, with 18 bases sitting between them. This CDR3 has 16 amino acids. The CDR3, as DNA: TGTGCCAGCACCTCCTGGGGCGTCTTTGGCACAGATACGCAGTATTTT. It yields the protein CASTSWGVFGTDTQYF.

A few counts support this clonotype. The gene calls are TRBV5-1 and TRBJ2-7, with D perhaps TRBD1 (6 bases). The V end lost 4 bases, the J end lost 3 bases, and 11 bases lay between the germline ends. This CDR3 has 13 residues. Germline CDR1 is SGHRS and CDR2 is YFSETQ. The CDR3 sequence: CASSLDSYYEQYF. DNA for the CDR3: TGCGCCAGCAGCCTGGACAGCTACTACGAGCAGTACTTC.

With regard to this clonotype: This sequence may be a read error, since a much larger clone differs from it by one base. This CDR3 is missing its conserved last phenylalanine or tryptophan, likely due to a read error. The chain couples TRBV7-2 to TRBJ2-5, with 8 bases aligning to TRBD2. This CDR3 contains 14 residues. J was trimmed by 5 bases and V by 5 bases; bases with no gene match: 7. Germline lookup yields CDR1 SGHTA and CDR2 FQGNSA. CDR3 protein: CASSPSGSGETQYL. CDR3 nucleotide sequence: TGTGCCAGCAGCCCCAGCGGGAGCGGCGAGACCCAGTACTTG.

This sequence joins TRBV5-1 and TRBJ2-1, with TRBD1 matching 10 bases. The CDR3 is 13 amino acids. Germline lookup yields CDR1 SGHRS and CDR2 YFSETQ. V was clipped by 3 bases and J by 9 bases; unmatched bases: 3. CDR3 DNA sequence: TGCGCCAGCAGCTGGACAGGGGGTGGTGAGCAGTTCTTC. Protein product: CASSWTGGGEQFF.

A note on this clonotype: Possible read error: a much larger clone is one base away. This CDR3 reads CAVREPTSGRARRTDTQYF. The CDR3 DNA reads TGTGCCGTCAGGGAACCGACTAGCGGGAGGGCCAGAAGAACAGATACGCAGTATTTT. J is TRBJ2-3 and V is TRBV10-3; 14 bases agree with TRBD2. Germline CDR1 and CDR2: ENHRY and SYGVKD. This CDR3 spans 19 amino acids.

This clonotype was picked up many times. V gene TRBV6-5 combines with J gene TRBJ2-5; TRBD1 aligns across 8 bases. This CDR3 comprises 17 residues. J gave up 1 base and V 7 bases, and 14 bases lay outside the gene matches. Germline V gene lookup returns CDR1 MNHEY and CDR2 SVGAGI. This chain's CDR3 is CASKVREQGQAQETQYF. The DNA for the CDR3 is TGTGCCAGCAAGGTACGCGAACAGGGACAGGCCCAAGAGACCCAGTACTTC.

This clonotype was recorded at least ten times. The CDR3 reads CASRPGTGNEKLFF. The CDR3 nucleotides read TGTGCCAGCAGACCCGGGACAGGGAATGAAAAACTGTTTTTT. This chain links TRBV27 with TRBJ1-4; 9 bases are a match to TRBD1. V lost 6 bases to trimming and J lost 5 bases; unmatched junction nucleotides: 4. This CDR3 spans 14 amino acids. Germline CDR1 is MNHEY and CDR2 is SMNVEV (reference sequence).

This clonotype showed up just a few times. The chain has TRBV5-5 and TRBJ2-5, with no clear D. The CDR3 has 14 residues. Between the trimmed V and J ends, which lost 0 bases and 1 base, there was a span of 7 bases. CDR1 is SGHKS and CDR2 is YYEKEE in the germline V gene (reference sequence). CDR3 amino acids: CASSLEASQETQYF. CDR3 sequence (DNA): TGTGCCAGCAGCTTGGAAGCCAGCCAAGAGACCCAGTACTTC.

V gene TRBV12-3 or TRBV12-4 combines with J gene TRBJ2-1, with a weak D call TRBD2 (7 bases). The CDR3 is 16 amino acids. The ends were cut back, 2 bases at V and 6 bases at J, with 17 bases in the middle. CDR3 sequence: CASSLFGGGAFNEQFF. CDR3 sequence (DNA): TGTGCCAGCAGTTTATTTGGGGGGGGGGCGTTCAATGAGCAGTTCTTC.

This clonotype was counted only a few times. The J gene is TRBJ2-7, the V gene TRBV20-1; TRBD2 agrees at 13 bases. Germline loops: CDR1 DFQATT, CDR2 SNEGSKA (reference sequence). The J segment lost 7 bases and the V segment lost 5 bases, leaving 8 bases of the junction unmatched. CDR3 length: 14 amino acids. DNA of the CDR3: TGCAGTGCTCCCACTAGCGGGGGGGCCCATGAGCAGTACTTC. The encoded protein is CSAPTSGGAHEQYF.

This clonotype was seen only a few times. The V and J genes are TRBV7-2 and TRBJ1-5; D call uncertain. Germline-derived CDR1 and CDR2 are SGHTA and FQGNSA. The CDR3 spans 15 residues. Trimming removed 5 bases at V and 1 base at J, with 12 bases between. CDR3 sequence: CASSAVGASNQPQHF. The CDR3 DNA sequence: TGTGCCAGCAGCGCAGTGGGAGCGAGCAATCAGCCCCAGCATTTT.